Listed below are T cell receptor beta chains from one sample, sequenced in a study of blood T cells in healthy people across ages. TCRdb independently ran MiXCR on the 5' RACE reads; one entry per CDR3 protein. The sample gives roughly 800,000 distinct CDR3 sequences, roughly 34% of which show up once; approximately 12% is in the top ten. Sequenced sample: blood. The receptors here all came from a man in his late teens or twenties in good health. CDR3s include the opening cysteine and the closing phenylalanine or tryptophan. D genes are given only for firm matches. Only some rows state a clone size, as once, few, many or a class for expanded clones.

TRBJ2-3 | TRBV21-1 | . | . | TGTGCCAGCAGCAAAGATGGTGGCGGGGGGCCTCACGAGACGCAGTATTTT | CASSKDGGGGPHETQYF
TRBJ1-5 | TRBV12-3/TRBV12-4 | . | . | TGTGCCAGCAGTATGACAGGCGTAGATGGAGCCCAGCATTTT | CASSMTGVDGAQHF
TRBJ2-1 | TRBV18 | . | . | TGTGCCAGCTCACGCGGGGGCCCCTCCTACAATGAGCAGTTCTTC | CASSRGGPSYNEQFF
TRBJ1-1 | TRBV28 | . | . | TGTGCCAGCAGTTCCCCGGGAGGGGGGGTTGAAGCTTTCTTT | CASSSPGGGVEAFF
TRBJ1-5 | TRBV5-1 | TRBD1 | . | TGCGCCAGCAGCGTGGGACAGGGTGATCAGCCCCAGCATTTT | CASSVGQGDQPQHF
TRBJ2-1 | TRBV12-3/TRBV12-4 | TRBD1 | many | TGTGCCAGCAGTCCCGGGACAGGGGGCCTCAATGAGCAGTTCTTC | CASSPGTGGLNEQFF
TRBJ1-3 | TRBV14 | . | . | TGTGCCAGCAGCCAAGGATGGGGTAAAGGTCCGACCTCTGGAAACACCATATATTTT | CASSQGWGKGPTSGNTIYF
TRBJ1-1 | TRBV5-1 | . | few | TGCGCCAGCAGCTTACTAGGGGCGGGGGGCATGAACACTGAAGCTTTCTTT | CASSLLGAGGMNTEAFF
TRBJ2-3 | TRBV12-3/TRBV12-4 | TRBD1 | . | TGTGCCAGCACCCTGGGGGACAGGGGTATAGATACGCAGTATTTT | CASTLGDRGIDTQYF
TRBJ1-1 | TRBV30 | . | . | TGTGCCTGGACGGGAGGGGGGGGGACTGAAGCTTTCTTT | CAWTGGGGTEAFF
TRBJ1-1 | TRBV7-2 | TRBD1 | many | TGTGCCAGCAGCTCCGACAGGGGGGGAGCAGCTTTCTTT | CASSSDRGGAAFF
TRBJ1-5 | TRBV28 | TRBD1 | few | TGTGCCAGCAGTGAGGACAGGGGCAGTAGCAATCAGCCCCAGCATTTT | CASSEDRGSSNQPQHF
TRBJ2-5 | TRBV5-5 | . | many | TGTGCCAGCAGCTTGAGGAATGGGGGGGCAGAAGAGACCCAGTACTTC | CASSLRNGGAEETQYF
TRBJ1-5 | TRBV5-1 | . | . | TGCGCCAGCAGCTTGGGGTGGAACAATCAGCCCCAGCATTTT | CASSLGWNNQPQHF
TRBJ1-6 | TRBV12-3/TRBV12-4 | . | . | TGTGCCAGCAGTTTAACACAGGAGGGCTCACCCCTCCACTTT | CASSLTQEGSPLHF
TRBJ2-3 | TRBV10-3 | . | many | TGTGCCATCAGTGTTAACCCAGATACGCAGTATTTT | CAISVNPDTQYF